This T cell receptor beta chain was documented in a study of OX40 agonist ivuxolimab in advanced cancers. Across the study: An anti-OX40 (CD134) antibody with agonistic activity, ivuxolimab, was administered to patients. Dose-escalation patients were diagnosed with hepatocellular carcinoma, melanoma, renal cell cancer or head and neck cancer.

Clones were read by immunoSEQ multiplex PCR, and TCRdb kept only the in-frame ones, dropping some. Of about 20,000 clones in the sample, about 80% were seen once. As to this clone: Its antigen is unknown.

Germline V gene data show CDR1 as SGHDN and CDR2 as FVKESK. Between the trimmed V and J ends, which lost 2 bases and 4 bases, there was a span of 17 bases. There are 16 residues in the CDR3. Study conclusions and caveats: Low normalized clonal expansion also occurred in some nonresponding patients. The study found that CD8+ T cells averaged more expanded clones than CD4+.

This chain links TRBV14 with TRBJ1-1; D is perhaps TRBD1 (5 bases). Sequenced material: CD4+ or CD8+ T cells sorted from blood, taken in a trial of the OX40 agonist ivuxolimab. The TCR sequence derives from an adult with an advanced solid tumor such as melanoma, head and neck, liver or kidney cancer. This CDR3 reads CASSQSSGTDPTEAFF. Written as DNA, the CDR3 is TGTGCCAGCAGCCAAAGCTCCGGGACCGACCCCACTGAAGCTTTCTTT.